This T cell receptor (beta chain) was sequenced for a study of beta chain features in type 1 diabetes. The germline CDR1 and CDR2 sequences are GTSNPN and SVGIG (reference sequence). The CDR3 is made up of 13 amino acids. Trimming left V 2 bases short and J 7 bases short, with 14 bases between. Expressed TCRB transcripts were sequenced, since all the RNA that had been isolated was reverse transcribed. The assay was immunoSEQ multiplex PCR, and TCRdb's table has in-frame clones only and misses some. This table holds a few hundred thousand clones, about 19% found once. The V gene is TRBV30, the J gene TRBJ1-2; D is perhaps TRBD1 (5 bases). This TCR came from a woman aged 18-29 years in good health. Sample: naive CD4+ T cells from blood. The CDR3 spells CAWSPTAAGGYTF. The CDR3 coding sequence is TGTGCCTGGAGTCCGACAGCAGCGGGTGGCTACACCTTC.